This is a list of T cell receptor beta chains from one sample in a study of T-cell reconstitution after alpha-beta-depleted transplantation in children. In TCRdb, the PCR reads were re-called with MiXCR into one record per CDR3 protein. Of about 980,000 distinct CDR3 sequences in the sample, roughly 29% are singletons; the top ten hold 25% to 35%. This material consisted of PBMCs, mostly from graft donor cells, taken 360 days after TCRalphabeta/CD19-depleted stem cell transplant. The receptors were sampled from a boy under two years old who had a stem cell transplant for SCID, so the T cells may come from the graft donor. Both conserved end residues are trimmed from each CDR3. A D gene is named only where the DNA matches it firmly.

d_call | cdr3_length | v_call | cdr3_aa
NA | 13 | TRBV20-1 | SASSLGGANNEQF
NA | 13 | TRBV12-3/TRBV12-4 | ASSLAQLEGNIQY
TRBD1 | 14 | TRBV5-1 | ASSLAVTGITGELF
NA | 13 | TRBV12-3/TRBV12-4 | ASSGTAGSFNEQF
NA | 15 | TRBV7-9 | ASSFTQGDLAKNIQY
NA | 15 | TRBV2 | ASSELWAARDTGELF
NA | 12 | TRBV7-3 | ASSLTPGTYEQY
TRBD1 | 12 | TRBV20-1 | SAAVGTANYGYT
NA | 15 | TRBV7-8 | ASSFWGASDDNSPLH
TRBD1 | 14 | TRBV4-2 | ASSQVQGTYTDTQY
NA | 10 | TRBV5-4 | ASSLSGDEAF
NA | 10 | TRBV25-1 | ASRGPGSEQF
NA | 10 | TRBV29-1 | SAAQGYNEQF
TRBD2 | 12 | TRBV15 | ATSRGGLEETQY
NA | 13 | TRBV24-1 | ATSDPRGAVDTQY
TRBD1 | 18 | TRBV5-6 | ASSPYVGQGGVEGDTEAF
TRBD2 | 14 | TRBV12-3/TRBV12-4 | ASSLGSGGDYNEQF
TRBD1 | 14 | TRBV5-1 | ASSLTGTGRSGEAF